This note documents a single T cell receptor beta chain sequence. Its target is not known. Deletions cut 5 bases from V and 7 bases from J, with 12 bases between. This CDR3 is built from 14 residues. CDR1 and CDR2 from the germline V gene are MNHEY and SVGAGI. The sample comes from a study of OX40 agonist ivuxolimab in advanced cancers. As for the study in general: The study enrolled dose-escalation patients with hepatocellular carcinoma, melanoma, renal cell or head and neck cancer. A male proportion of approximately 80% was recorded, with mean age 60 years and range roughly 20 to 90. Overall study results and limits: More expanded clones were seen, on average, in CD8+ T cells than in CD4+. Some of the nonresponding patients also showed low levels of normalized T-cell clonal expansion.

Generated by immunoSEQ multiplex PCR, the TCRdb table keeps only in-frame clones and is missing some. Of under 40,000 clones detected, about 92% appear once; the ten largest clones hold more than 0.8%. The input for sequencing was CD4+ or CD8+ T cells sorted from blood, taken in a trial of the OX40 agonist ivuxolimab. The source is an adult with an advanced solid tumor such as melanoma, head and neck, liver or kidney cancer. The chain employs TRBV6-5 and TRBJ1-6; D remains ambiguous. CDR3 DNA: TGTGCCAGCAGTCGTCCGGCTGGAAATTCACCCCTCCACTTT. It translates to CASSRPAGNSPLHF.